These T cell receptor beta chains were read from a single sample in a study of CD8+CD57+ T cells in acquired aplastic anemia. From the reads, TCRdb called clonotypes with MiXCR, one entry per CDR3 protein. Altogether 150,000 to 200,000 distinct CDR3 sequences are present, 48% being singletons, with the ten largest covering 1.8%. The material sequenced was sorted CD4+, CD8+, or CD8+CD57+ T cells (not recorded which) from PBMCs. Receptors originate from a human donor with aplastic anemia. CDR3s include the opening cysteine and the closing phenylalanine or tryptophan. Fields, in order: V gene, J gene, D gene, clone size, CDR3 DNA, CDR3 protein. A D gene is named only where the DNA matches it firmly. Size is stated for part of the rows, as once, few or many counts, or as a class when the clone is expanded.

v_call: TRBV5-1; j_call: TRBJ2-3; d_call: TRBD1; clone_size: -; cdr3_nt: TGCGCCAGCAGCTTAGAGGCAGGGGGCGGAAATACGCAGTATTTT; cdr3_aa: CASSLEAGGGNTQYF
v_call: TRBV9; j_call: TRBJ2-5; d_call: TRBD2; clone_size: -; cdr3_nt: TGTGCCAGCAGCGTCGGACTAGCGGGGGGAAAACAAGAGACCCAGTACTTC; cdr3_aa: CASSVGLAGGKQETQYF
v_call: TRBV19; j_call: TRBJ2-1; d_call: TRBD2; clone_size: many; cdr3_nt: TGTGCCAGTACCCTTCATAGCGGGAGGGCAGGGGAGCAGTTCTTC; cdr3_aa: CASTLHSGRAGEQFF
v_call: TRBV6-1; j_call: TRBJ2-7; d_call: TRBD1; clone_size: many; cdr3_nt: TGTGCCAGCAGTGGACAGGGGCTGTACGAGCAGTACTTC; cdr3_aa: CASSGQGLYEQYF
v_call: TRBV7-9; j_call: TRBJ2-7; d_call: -; clone_size: few; cdr3_nt: TGTGCCAGCAGCTCTACGAGCTCCTACGAGCAGTACTTC; cdr3_aa: CASSSTSSYEQYF
v_call: TRBV20-1; j_call: TRBJ2-1; d_call: -; clone_size: -; cdr3_nt: TGCAGTGCTAAAAATTGGGGGAATGAGCAGTTCTTC; cdr3_aa: CSAKNWGNEQFF
v_call: TRBV2; j_call: TRBJ2-1; d_call: -; clone_size: few; cdr3_nt: TGTGCCAGCAGTGATGGGTTGCGAGTCAATGAGCAGTTCTTC; cdr3_aa: CASSDGLRVNEQFF
v_call: TRBV4-2; j_call: TRBJ2-2; d_call: -; clone_size: many; cdr3_nt: TGTGCCAGCACCCGAGAACAGGTCCCCACCGGGGAGCTGTTTTTT; cdr3_aa: CASTREQVPTGELFF
v_call: TRBV29-1; j_call: TRBJ2-1; d_call: -; clone_size: -; cdr3_nt: TGCAGCACCAGTTCTCGAGGGATGAAGCCAGGGTACAATGAGCAGTTCTTC; cdr3_aa: CSTSSRGMKPGYNEQFF
v_call: TRBV2; j_call: TRBJ2-3; d_call: TRBD1; clone_size: -; cdr3_nt: TGTGCCAGCAGGAAAACAGGGGACCACACAGATACGCAGTATTTT; cdr3_aa: CASRKTGDHTDTQYF